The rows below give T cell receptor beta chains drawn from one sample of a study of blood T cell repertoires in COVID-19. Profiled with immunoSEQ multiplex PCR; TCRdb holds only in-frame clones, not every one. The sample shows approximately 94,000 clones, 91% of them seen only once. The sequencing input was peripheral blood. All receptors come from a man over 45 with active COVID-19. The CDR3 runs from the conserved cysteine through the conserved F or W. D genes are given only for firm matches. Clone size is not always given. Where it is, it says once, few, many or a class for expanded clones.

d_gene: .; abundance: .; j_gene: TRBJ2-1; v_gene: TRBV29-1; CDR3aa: CSVDVMWTRYNEQFF; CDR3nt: TGCAGCGTTGATGTGATGTGGACTCGCTACAATGAGCAGTTCTTC
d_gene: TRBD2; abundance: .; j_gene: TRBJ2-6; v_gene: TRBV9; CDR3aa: CASSLTSGTGANVLTF; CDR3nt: TGTGCCAGCAGCCTGACTAGCGGGACTGGGGCCAACGTCCTGACTTTC
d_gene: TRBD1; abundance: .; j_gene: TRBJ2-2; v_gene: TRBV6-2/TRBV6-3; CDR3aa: CASSYAGQGLGELFF; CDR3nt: TGTGCCAGCAGTTACGCGGGACAGGGGCTCGGGGAGCTGTTTTTT
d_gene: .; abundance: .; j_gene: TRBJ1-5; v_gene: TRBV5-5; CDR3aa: CASSFQGGNQPQHF; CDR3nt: TGTGCCAGCAGCTTCCAGGGTGGCAATCAGCCCCAGCATTTT
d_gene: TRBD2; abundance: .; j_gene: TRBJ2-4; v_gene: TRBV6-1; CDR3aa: CASSAPGLAGRDIQYF; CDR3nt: TGTGCCAGCAGTGCACCGGGACTAGCGGGGAGGGACATTCAGTACTTC
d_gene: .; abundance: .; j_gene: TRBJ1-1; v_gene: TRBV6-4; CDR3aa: CASRTEETTEAFF; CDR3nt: TGTGCCAGCAGGACGGAGGAGACCACTGAAGCTTTCTTT
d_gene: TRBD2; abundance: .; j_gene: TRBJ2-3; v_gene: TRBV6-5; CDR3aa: CASSYIGRGGTDTQYF; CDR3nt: TGTGCCAGCAGTTACATTGGGCGGGGGGGCACAGATACGCAGTATTTT
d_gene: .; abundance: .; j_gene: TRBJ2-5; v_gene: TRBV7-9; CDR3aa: CASSPGLETQYF; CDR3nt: TGTGCCAGCAGCCCCGGACTCGAGACCCAGTACTTC
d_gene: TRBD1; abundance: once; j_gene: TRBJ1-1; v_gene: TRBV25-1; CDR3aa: CASSGDRGSLSEAFF; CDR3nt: TGTGCCAGCAGTGGGGACAGGGGGTCTCTTTCTGAAGCTTTCTTT
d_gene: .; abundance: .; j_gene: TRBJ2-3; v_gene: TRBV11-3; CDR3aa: CASSLDVGLFGGTDTQYF; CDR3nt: TGTGCCAGCAGCTTAGATGTGGGACTCTTCGGTGGGACAGATACGCAGTATTTT
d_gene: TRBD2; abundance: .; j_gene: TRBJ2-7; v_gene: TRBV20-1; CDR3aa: CSASASSGRGEQYF; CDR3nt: TGCAGTGCTAGTGCTTCTAGCGGGAGGGGCGAGCAGTACTTC
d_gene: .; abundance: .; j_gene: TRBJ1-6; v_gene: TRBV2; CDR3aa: CASSRPGRATPLHF; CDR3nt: TGTGCCAGCTCAAGGCCTGGGAGAGCGACACCCCTCCACTTT
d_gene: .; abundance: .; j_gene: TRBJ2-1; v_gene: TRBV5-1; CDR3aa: CASSLVGPRSSYNEQFF; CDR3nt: TGCGCCAGCAGCTTGGTGGGGCCCCGGAGCTCCTACAATGAGCAGTTCTTC
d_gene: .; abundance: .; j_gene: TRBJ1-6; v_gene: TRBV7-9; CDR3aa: CASSFQGNNSPLHF; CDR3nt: TGTGCCAGCAGCTTTCAGGGGAATAATTCACCCCTCCACTTT
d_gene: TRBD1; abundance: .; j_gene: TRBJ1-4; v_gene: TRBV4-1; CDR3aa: CASSQVYVGGATEKLFF; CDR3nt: TGCGCCAGCAGCCAAGTATATGTAGGGGGCGCGACAGAAAAACTGTTTTTT
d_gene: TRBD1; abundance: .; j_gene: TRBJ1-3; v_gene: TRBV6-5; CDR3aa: CASSYSIIRGQNTIYF; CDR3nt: TGTGCCAGCAGTTACTCGATAATCAGGGGGCAAAACACCATATATTTT
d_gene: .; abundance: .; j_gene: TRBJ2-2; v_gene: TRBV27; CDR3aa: CASQQGNTGELFF; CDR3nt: TGTGCCAGCCAACAGGGTAACACCGGGGAGCTGTTTTTT
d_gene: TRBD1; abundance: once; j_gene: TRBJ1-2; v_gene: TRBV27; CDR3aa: CASSFKGQLNYGYTF; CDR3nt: TGTGCCAGCAGTTTTAAGGGACAGCTTAACTATGGCTACACCTTC
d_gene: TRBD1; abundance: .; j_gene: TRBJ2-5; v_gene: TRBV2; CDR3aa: CASRAGGGNRQETQYF; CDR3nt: TGTGCCAGCAGGGCAGGGGGCGGAAATCGACAAGAGACCCAGTACTTC
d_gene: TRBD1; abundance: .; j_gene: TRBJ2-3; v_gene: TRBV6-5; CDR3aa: CASGTWGQGTDTQYF; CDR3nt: TGTGCCAGCGGCACGTGGGGACAGGGCACAGATACGCAGTATTTT
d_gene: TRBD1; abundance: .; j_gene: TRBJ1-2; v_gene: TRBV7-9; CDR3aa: CASSSLQGANYGYTF; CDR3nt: TGTGCCAGCAGCTCTTTACAGGGGGCTAACTATGGCTACACCTTC
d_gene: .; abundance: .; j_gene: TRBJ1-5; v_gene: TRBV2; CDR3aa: CASSPSESYSNQPQHF; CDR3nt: TGTGCCAGCAGTCCATCCGAGAGCTATAGCAATCAGCCCCAGCATTTT
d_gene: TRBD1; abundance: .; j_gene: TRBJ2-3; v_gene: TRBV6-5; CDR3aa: CASRFGTGTDTQYF; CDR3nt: TGTGCCAGCCGTTTCGGGACAGGCACAGATACGCAGTATTTT
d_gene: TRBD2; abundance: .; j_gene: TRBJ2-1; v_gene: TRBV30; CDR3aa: CASSGSYNEQFF; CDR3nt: TGTGCCTCTAGCGGGAGCTACAATGAGCAGTTCTTC
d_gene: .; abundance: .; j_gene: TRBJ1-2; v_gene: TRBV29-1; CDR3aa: CSVSSTGSYGYTF; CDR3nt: TGCAGCGTTTCGTCGACGGGATCCTATGGCTACACCTTC
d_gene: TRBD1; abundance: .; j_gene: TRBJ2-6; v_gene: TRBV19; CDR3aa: CATRQGASGANVLTF; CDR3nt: TGTGCCACCAGACAGGGGGCTTCTGGGGCCAACGTCCTGACTTTC
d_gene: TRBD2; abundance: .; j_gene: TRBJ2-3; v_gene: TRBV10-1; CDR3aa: CASSDFGLAGETSTDTQYF; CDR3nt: TGCGCCAGCAGTGATTTCGGACTAGCGGGGGAGACTAGCACAGATACGCAGTATTTT
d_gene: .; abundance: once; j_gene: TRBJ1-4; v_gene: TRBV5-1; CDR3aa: CASSLGRGGNEKLFF; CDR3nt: TGCGCCAGCAGCCTCGGGAGGGGGGGAAATGAAAAACTGTTTTTT
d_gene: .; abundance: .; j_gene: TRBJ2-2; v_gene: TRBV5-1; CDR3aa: CASSHYRTGELFF; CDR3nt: TGCGCCAGCAGCCATTACAGGACCGGGGAGCTGTTTTTT
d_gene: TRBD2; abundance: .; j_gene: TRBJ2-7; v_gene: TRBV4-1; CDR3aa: CASSQERGGSYEQYF; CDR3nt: TGCGCCAGCAGCCAAGAGCGGGGGGGCTCCTACGAGCAGTACTTC
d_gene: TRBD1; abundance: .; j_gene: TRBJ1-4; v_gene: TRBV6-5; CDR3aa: CASSRTGVPEKLFF; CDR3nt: TGTGCCAGCAGCCGGACAGGGGTACCTGAAAAACTGTTTTTT
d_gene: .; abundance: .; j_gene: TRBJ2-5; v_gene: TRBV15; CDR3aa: CATSRGTASQETQYF; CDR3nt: TGTGCCACCAGCAGAGGGACTGCCTCCCAAGAGACCCAGTACTTC
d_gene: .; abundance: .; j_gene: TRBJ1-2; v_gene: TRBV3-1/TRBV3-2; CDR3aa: CASSQVDSRYGYTF; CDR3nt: TGTGCCAGCAGCCAAGTGGACAGCCGCTATGGCTACACCTTC
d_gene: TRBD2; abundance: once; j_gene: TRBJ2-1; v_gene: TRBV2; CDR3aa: CASSERGGSYNEQFF; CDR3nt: TGTGCCAGCAGTGAACGGGGGGGCTCCTACAATGAGCAGTTCTTC
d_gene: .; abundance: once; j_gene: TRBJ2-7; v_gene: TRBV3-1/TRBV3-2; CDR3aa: CASSQGTLGEQYF; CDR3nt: TGTGCCAGCAGCCAAGGAACTCTTGGCGAGCAGTACTTC
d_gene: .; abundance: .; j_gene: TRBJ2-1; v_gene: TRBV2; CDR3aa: CASSAGGISYNEQFF; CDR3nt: TGTGCCAGCAGTGCGGGGGGCATCTCCTACAATGAGCAGTTCTTC
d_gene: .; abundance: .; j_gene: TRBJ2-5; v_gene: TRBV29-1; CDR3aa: CSVEDRQGIRTQYF; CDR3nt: TGCAGCGTTGAAGATCGGCAGGGGATCCGGACCCAGTACTTC
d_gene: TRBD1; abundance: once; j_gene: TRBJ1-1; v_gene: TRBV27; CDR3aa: CASTPTGGRFFYTEAFF; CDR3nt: TGTGCCAGCACCCCGACAGGGGGCCGCTTTTTCTACACCGAAGCTTTCTTT
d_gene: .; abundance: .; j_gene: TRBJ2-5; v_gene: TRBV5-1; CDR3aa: CASSLNRDSPTETQYF; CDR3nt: TGCGCCAGCAGCTTAAACCGGGACTCCCCCACTGAGACCCAGTACTTC
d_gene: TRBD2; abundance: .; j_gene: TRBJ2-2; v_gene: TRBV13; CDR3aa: CASSADVSGRDTGELFF; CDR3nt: TGTGCCAGCAGCGCAGACGTGAGCGGGAGAGACACCGGGGAGCTGTTTTTT
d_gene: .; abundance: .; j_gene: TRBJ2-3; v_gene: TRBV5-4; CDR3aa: CASSPSAVTDTQYF; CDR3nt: TGTGCCAGCAGCCCTTCGGCGGTCACAGATACGCAGTATTTT
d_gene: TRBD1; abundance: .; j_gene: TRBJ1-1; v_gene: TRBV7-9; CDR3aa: CASSFGGGVGTEAFF; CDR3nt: TGTGCCAGCAGCTTTGGAGGGGGCGTGGGCACTGAAGCTTTCTTT
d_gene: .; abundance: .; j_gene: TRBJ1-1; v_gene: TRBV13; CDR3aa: CASSPRGRGGTEAFF; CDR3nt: TGTGCCAGCAGCCCCCGGGGGAGGGGAGGAACTGAAGCTTTCTTT
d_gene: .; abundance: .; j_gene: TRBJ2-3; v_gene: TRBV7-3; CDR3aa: CASSFGQRGTDTQYF; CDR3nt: TGTGCCAGCAGCTTTGGCCAGAGGGGCACAGATACGCAGTATTTT
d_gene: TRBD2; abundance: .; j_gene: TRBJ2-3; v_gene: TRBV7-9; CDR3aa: CASSWGTSGTDTQYF; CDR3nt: TGTGCCAGCAGCTGGGGGACTAGCGGCACAGATACGCAGTATTTT
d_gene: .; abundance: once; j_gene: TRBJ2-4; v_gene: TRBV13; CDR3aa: CASSFEGRGENIQYF; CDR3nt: TGTGCCAGCAGCTTCGAGGGGCGGGGCGAAAACATTCAGTACTTC
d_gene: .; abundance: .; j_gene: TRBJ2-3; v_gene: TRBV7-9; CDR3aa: CASSHGLVGDTQYF; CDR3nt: TGTGCCAGCAGCCACGGACTCGTGGGGGATACGCAGTATTTT
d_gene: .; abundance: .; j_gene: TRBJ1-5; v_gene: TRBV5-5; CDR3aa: CASSFDKYQPQHF; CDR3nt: TGTGCCAGCAGCTTCGACAAGTATCAGCCCCAGCATTTT
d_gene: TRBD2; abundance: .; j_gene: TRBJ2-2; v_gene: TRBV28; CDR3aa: CASSPGLAPTGELFF; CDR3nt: TGTGCCAGCAGCCCGGGACTAGCACCGACCGGGGAGCTGTTTTTT
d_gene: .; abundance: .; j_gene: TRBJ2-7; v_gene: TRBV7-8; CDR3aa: CASSLGGLQGSYEQYF; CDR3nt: TGTGCCAGCAGCTTAGGGGGCCTACAGGGTTCCTACGAGCAGTACTTC
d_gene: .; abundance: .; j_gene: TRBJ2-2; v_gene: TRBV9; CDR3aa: CASSVGDSNTGELFF; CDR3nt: TGTGCCAGCAGCGTAGGCGACAGCAACACCGGGGAGCTGTTTTTT
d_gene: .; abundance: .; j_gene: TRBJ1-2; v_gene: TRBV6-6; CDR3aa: CASIPWASNYGYTF; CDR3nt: TGTGCCAGCATCCCATGGGCCTCTAACTATGGCTACACCTTC
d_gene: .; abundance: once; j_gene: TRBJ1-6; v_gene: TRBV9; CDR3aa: CASSVEAGRNSPLHF; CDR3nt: TGTGCCAGCAGCGTAGAGGCAGGGAGGAATTCACCCCTCCACTTT
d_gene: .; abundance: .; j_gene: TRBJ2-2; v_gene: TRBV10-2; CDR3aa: CASKLLRAGELFF; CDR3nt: TGCGCCAGTAAACTCTTACGCGCCGGGGAGCTGTTTTTT
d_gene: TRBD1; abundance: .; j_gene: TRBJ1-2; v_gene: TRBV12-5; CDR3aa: CASGLQGSGYGYTF; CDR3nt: TGTGCTAGTGGACTACAGGGGAGCGGCTATGGCTACACCTTC
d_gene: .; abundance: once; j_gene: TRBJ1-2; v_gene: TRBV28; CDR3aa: CASRGTGSHYGYTF; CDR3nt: TGTGCCAGCAGGGGGACTGGTTCACACTATGGCTACACCTTC
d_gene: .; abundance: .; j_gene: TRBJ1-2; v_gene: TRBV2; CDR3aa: CASSVRGQEGYGYTF; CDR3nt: TGTGCCAGCAGTGTGCGTGGACAAGAAGGCTATGGCTACACCTTC